These T cell receptor beta chains were read from a single sample in a study of OX40 agonist ivuxolimab in advanced cancers. This table comes from immunoSEQ multiplex PCR, and its TCRdb copy is limited to in-frame clones, with some not included. The repertoire holds 77,000 or so clones, with about nine tenths as singletons. The sample here was CD4+ or CD8+ T cells sorted from blood, taken in a trial of the OX40 agonist ivuxolimab. These receptors were collected from an adult with an advanced solid tumor such as melanoma, head and neck, liver or kidney cancer. Both conserved end residues are part of each CDR3. A D gene is named only where the DNA matches it firmly. Clone size appears in some rows only: once, few, many, or a class for an expanded clone.

size,J,D,V,DNA,CDR3
NA,TRBJ2-5,TRBD2,TRBV5-1,TGCGCCAGCAGCCTGAGGGCGGGAGGGCCTTATGAGACCCAGTACTTC,CASSLRAGGPYETQYF
NA,TRBJ1-1,NA,TRBV27,TGTGCCAGCAGTTCCCGTTTGAGGGGTGACACTGAAGCTTTCTTT,CASSSRLRGDTEAFF
NA,TRBJ2-5,NA,TRBV7-2,TGTGCCAGCAGCTTAGTATGGCGACAAGAGACCCAGTACTTC,CASSLVWRQETQYF
NA,TRBJ2-6,TRBD2,TRBV18,TGTGCCAGCTCACCCTCGACGCCGGGGGGTGGGGCCAACGTCCTGACTTTC,CASSPSTPGGGANVLTF
NA,TRBJ1-4,TRBD1,TRBV10-2,TGCGCCAGCAGTGAGTCCAGGGGGAATGAAAAACTGTTTTTT,CASSESRGNEKLFF
once,TRBJ2-7,NA,TRBV28,TGTGCCAGCAGTGCTCAGGGGGGGGTCTACGAGCAGTACTTC,CASSAQGGVYEQYF
NA,TRBJ2-1,NA,TRBV19,TGTGCCAGTAGTATAGACCGGGACGCATACAATGAGCAGTTCTTC,CASSIDRDAYNEQFF
NA,TRBJ1-6,TRBD1,TRBV6-5,TGTGCCAGCAGTTACTCGCGGACAGGCCTATTACCCCTCCACTTT,CASSYSRTGLLPLHF
NA,TRBJ2-1,NA,TRBV5-4,TGTGCCAGCAGTTTGGACCGTCCCGATGAGCAGTTCTTC,CASSLDRPDEQFF
NA,TRBJ1-5,NA,TRBV19,TGTGCCACCCAACAAGATCAGGGTTACGGGGCCCAGCATTTT,CATQQDQGYGAQHF
few,TRBJ1-2,NA,TRBV28,TGTGCCAGCCGGACACCTTCTAACTATGGCTACACCTTC,CASRTPSNYGYTF
NA,TRBJ2-1,TRBD2,TRBV6-1,TGTGCCAGCAGCCTCACGGGACTAGTGGGCTCTGAGCAGTTCTTC,CASSLTGLVGSEQFF
once,TRBJ1-2,NA,TRBV19,TGTGCCAGTAGTGAAAGTACCGGGAACAACTATGGCTACACCTTC,CASSESTGNNYGYTF
NA,TRBJ1-5,TRBD1,TRBV5-6,TGTGCCAGCAGCAGGGCGACAGGGGGTGATCAGCCCCAGCATTTT,CASSRATGGDQPQHF
NA,TRBJ1-1,TRBD1,TRBV7-2,TGTGCCAGCAGCTTAGAGGGGGCCGTCACTGAAGCTTTCTTT,CASSLEGAVTEAFF
once,TRBJ1-5,TRBD1,TRBV7-9,TGTGCCAGCAGCCGTGGGGGGGGACAGGGAGGCTTACAGCCCCAGCATTTT,CASSRGGGQGGLQPQHF
NA,TRBJ1-2,NA,TRBV9,TGTGCCAGCAGCCCCCAGACTGGCGCCGGTGGCTACACCTTC,CASSPQTGAGGYTF
once,TRBJ2-7,TRBD2,TRBV11-2,TGTGCCAGCAGTTGGACTAGCGGGGGAGGGGAGCAGTACTTC,CASSWTSGGGEQYF
NA,TRBJ2-7,NA,TRBV18,TGTGCCAGCTCACTTATAGGGGAAACCTACGAGCAGTACTTC,CASSLIGETYEQYF
NA,TRBJ2-3,NA,TRBV19,TGTGCCAGTAGTATCGGTTACGGCACAGATACGCAGTATTTT,CASSIGYGTDTQYF
NA,TRBJ1-2,NA,TRBV10-3,TGTGCCATCAGTGAGTCGACCAGAGCTAACTATGGCTACACCTTC,CAISESTRANYGYTF
NA,TRBJ2-5,NA,TRBV7-2,TGTGCCAGCAGCTTAGCCGACAGCCGCCGGGAGACCCAGTACTTC,CASSLADSRRETQYF
NA,TRBJ2-3,NA,TRBV18,TGTGCCAGCTCACCGGCGGGGAGCGCAGATACGCAGTATTTT,CASSPAGSADTQYF
NA,TRBJ1-4,TRBD1,TRBV7-8,TGTGCCAGCAGCCTCGGGATCGGGACAGGGCGAGCAACTAATGAAAAACTGTTTTTT,CASSLGIGTGRATNEKLFF
NA,TRBJ1-2,TRBD1,TRBV7-2,TGTGCCAGCAGCCCAGACAGGGGGTTTTATTATGGCTACACCTTC,CASSPDRGFYYGYTF
NA,TRBJ2-7,TRBD1,TRBV7-2,TGTGCCAGCAGCTTATCGGGACAGAGCTCCTACGAGCAGTACTTC,CASSLSGQSSYEQYF
NA,TRBJ2-3,TRBD2,TRBV5-4,TGTGCCAGCACCTTGCGGGCTAGCGGGAGGGGAACAGATACGCAGTATTTT,CASTLRASGRGTDTQYF
NA,TRBJ1-4,NA,TRBV28,TGTGCCAGCAGAACAGGGACGGACTCCGGAAAACTGTTTTTT,CASRTGTDSGKLFF